This is a list of T cell receptor beta chains from one sample in a study of T cell repertoires in chronic hepatitis B. Libraries were prepared by immunoSEQ multiplex PCR; TCRdb keeps only in-frame clonotypes and omits some of them. This table holds about 13 clones. The sample consisted of HBV core (core195) epitope-specific CD8+ T cells from PBMCs. The receptor source for this set is a human donor with chronic hepatitis B virus infection. Both conserved end residues are part of each CDR3. The order of the fields is V gene, clone size, J gene, D gene, CDR3 protein, CDR3 DNA. D genes are given only for firm matches. Rows give clone size only sometimes, using once, few, many, or a class for an expanded clone.

v_gene: TRBV6-6
abundance: few
j_gene: TRBJ1-5
d_gene: -
CDR3aa: CASSSGQRHQPQHF
CDR3nt: TGTGCCAGCAGCTCCGGGCAACGACACCAGCCCCAGCATTTT

v_gene: TRBV28
abundance: -
j_gene: TRBJ1-1
d_gene: -
CDR3aa: CASGYEAFF
CDR3nt: TGTGCCAGCGGGTACGAAGCTTTCTTT

v_gene: TRBV6-7
abundance: -
j_gene: TRBJ2-6
d_gene: -
CDR3aa: CASSSSERLQSRANVLTF
CDR3nt: TGTGCCAGCAGTAGTTCGGAGCGTTTACAAAGTCGGGCCAACGTCCTGACTTTC